The clone carrying this TCR beta chain was counted a few times. As yet, its antigen is unknown. Sequenced by immunoSEQ multiplex PCR; TCRdb stores in-frame clones only, minus some. The sample includes some 130,000 clones, about nine tenths of them seen just once. Every patient had mismatch repair deficiency by PCR or immunohistochemistry. A few pembrolizumab responders had their TCRs sequenced. The data were obtained in a study of PD-1 blockade in mismatch repair-deficient tumors. Study in general: Enrolled about 2013-2017, patients had progressing, pretreated mismatch repair-deficient cancers of 12 to 13 types. Study findings and constraints: Tumor-resident clones, often absent from pretreatment blood, expanded after pembrolizumab and then contracted.

The germline V and J ends were trimmed by 5 bases and 7 bases, with 18 bases remaining between them. The germline gives CDR1 PRHDT, CDR2 FYEKMQ (reference sequence). This CDR3 has 14 residues. The chain has TRBV13 and TRBJ2-7, with D possibly called TRBD1 or TRBD2 (5 bases each). The receptor was isolated from an adult with mismatch repair-deficient cancer. This specimen was peripheral blood, taken approximately 71 weeks after starting pembrolizumab. Here the CDR3 DNA reads TGTGCCAGCAGCCCCGGGACCGGGACGAGGGAGCAGTACTTC. Translated, it gives CASSPGTGTREQYF. Full variable domain (outside the CDR3, taken from reference TRBV13 and TRBJ2-7): AAGVIQSPRHLIKEKRETATLKCYPIPRHDTVYWYQQGPGQDPQFLISFYEKMQSDKGSIPDRFSAQQFSDYHSELNMSSLELGDSALYFCASSPGTGTREQYFGPGTRLTVT.